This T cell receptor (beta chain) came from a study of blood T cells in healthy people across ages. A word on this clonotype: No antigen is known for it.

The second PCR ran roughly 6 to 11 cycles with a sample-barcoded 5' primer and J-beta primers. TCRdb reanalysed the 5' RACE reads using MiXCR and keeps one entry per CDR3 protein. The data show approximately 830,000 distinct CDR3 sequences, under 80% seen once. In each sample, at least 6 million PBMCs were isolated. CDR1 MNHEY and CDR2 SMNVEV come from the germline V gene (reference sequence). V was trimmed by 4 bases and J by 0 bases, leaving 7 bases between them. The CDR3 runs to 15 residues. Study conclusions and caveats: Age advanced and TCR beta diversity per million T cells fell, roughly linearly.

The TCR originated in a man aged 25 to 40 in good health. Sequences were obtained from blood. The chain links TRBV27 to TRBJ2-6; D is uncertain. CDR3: CASSSALSGANVLTF. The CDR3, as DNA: TGTGCCAGCAGTTCGGCCCTCTCTGGGGCCAACGTCCTGACTTTC.